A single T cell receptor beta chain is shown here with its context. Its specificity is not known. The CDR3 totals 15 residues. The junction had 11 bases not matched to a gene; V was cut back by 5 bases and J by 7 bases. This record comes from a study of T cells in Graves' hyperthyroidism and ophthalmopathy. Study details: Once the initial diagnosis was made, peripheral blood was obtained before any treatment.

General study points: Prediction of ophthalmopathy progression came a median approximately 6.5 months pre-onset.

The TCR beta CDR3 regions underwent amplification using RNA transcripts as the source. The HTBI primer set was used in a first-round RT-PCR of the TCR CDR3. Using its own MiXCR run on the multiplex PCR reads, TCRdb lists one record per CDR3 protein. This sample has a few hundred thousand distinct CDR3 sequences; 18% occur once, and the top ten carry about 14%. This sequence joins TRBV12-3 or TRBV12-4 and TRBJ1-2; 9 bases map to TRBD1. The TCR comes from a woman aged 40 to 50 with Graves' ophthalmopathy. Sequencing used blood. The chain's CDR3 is CASSPAGQGLVGYTF. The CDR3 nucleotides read TGTGCCAGCAGTCCCGCGGGACAGGGTTTGGTTGGCTACACCTTC.